Each of the 19 T cell receptor beta chains below was sequenced from the same sample in a study of vaccination and CD4 T cells after COVID-19. Antigens of these TCRs are unknown. An Oncomine TCR Beta short-read assay was used to sequence the DNA from cultured CD4+ T cells. TCRdb re-called the PCR reads with MiXCR, one entry per CDR3 protein. The sample includes about 22,000 distinct CDR3 sequences, less than 35% seen only once; the top ten take around 8.4%. The sample's time point: late sampling 161 to 241 days after vaccination in a few convalescent patients. Indicated treatment: roughly 10-day PBMC culture with coronavirus spike peptide pools or control peptides (ViraFEST assay). The sequences come from CD4+ T cells from blood, cultured in vitro, collected about 7 months after SARS-CoV-2 vaccination. The receptors come from a human donor who had recovered from COVID-19.

The chain couples TRBV6-1 to TRBJ1-1, with 7 bases matching TRBD1. With V trimmed by 4 bases and J by 1 base, 6 bases remained unmatched. CDR1 is MNHNS and CDR2 is SASEGT in the germline V gene. The length of the CDR3 is 15 residues. In DNA, the CDR3 is TGTGCCAGCAGTGCACCCGGGACAGCGAACACTGAAGCTTTCTTT. It translates to CASSAPGTANTEAFF.

This clonotype has just a few counts. V usage is TRBV6-5 and J usage is TRBJ2-3, with 8 bases identical to TRBD2. Germline-derived CDR1 and CDR2 are MNHEY and SVGAGI. The CDR3 has 16 amino acids. Trimming at V came to 4 bases and at J to 2 bases, leaving 8 bases not matched to a gene. The CDR3 here is CASSSILAVNTDTQYF. The CDR3 nucleotides are TGTGCCAGCAGTTCAATACTAGCGGTTAACACAGATACGCAGTATTTT.

V is TRBV6-1 and J is TRBJ2-3; TRBD2 aligns across 7 bases. This CDR3 region has 15 residues. Germline V gene lookup returns CDR1 MNHNS and CDR2 SASEGT. V was clipped by 4 bases and J by 2 bases; unmatched bases: 6. The CDR3 nucleotides read TGTGCCAGCAGTGGGCGACTAGCCGTCACAGATACGCAGTATTTT. The encoded protein is CASSGRLAVTDTQYF.

The rearrangement joins TRBV4-1 to TRBJ2-7, with D perhaps matching TRBD1 (7 bases). The CDR3 loop spans 15 amino acids. CDR1 is MGHRA and CDR2 is YSYEKL in the germline V gene. V dropped 4 bases and J dropped 1 base, with 14 bases sitting between them. The CDR3 reads CASSLTAGQSYEQYF. Written as DNA, the CDR3 is TGCGCCAGCAGCCTTACGGCGGGACAGTCCTACGAGCAGTACTTC.

The chain links TRBV7-3 to TRBJ2-1; D is possibly TRBD1 (5 bases). V was shortened by 6 bases and J by 0 bases, with 12 bases between the two germline ends. The CDR3 loop spans 15 amino acids. Germline CDR1 SGHTA, CDR2 FQGTGA. As DNA, the CDR3 is TGTGCCAGCAGTCCGACAGTCAGCTCCTACAATGAGCAGTTCTTC. Encoded protein: CASSPTVSSYNEQFF.

The DNA for the CDR3 is TGTGCCAGCAGCCCCTCTTTAGCGGTATATACGCAGTATTTT. Its protein product is CASSPSLAVYTQYF. The chain has TRBV7-2 and TRBJ2-3, with D perhaps matching TRBD2 (6 bases). The V gene lost 5 bases and the J gene lost 7 bases, with 16 bases spanning the gap. The CDR3 length is 14 residues. Germline CDR1 reads SGHTA; CDR2 reads FQGNSA. The entire variable domain, with the rest obtained from reference TRBV7-2 and TRBJ2-3, is as follows: GAGVSQSPSNKVTEKGKDVELRCDPISGHTALYWYRQSLGQGLEFLIYFQGNSAPDKSGLPSDRFSAERTGGSVSTLTIQRTQQEDSAVYLCASSPSLAVYTQYFGPGTRLTVL.

J is TRBJ2-2 and V is TRBV6-1; D gene unclear. Per germline, CDR1 MNHNS and CDR2 SASEGT. This CDR3 has 12 residues. Trimming took off 6 bases at V and 6 bases at J, with 8 bases between the two ends. The CDR3 DNA reads TGTGCCAGCAGCGACGCGGCCGGGGAGCTGTTTTTT. As protein: CASSDAAGELFF.

This clonotype was found a few times. CDR3 DNA: TGTGCCTGCAGGGGGCTCGGGAATGAGCAGTTCTTC. Amino acids: CACRGLGNEQFF. V and J are TRBV10-3 and TRBJ2-1; TRBD1 aligns across 8 bases. V lost 11 bases and J lost 7; bases outside the gene matches: 7. The CDR3 totals 12 residues. In germline, CDR1 is ENHRY, CDR2 SYGVKD.

This clonotype turned up a few times. The chain carries TRBV28 and TRBJ1-5, with D tentatively TRBD1 (5 bases). The CDR3 sequence is 15 residues long. Germline CDR1 reads MDHEN; CDR2 reads SYDVKM. Trimming left V 3 bases short and J 6 bases short, with 15 bases between. The CDR3 here is CASSLVEGRVQPQHF. CDR3 coding DNA: TGTGCCAGCAGTTTGGTGGAGGGGCGCGTTCAGCCCCAGCATTTT.

The chain joins TRBV29-1 to TRBJ2-5; D unclear. The V and J ends lost 6 bases and 2 bases respectively, with 13 bases between them. The CDR3 has 13 amino acids. Germline assignment: CDR1 SQVTM and CDR2 ANQGSEA. CDR3: CSVELRAQETQYF. DNA of the CDR3: TGCAGCGTAGAACTAAGGGCTCAAGAGACCCAGTACTTC.

This clonotype has more than one count but fewer than ten. The chain links TRBV7-6 to TRBJ2-7, with D unclear. The CDR3 is 14 residues long. Germline CDR1 SGHVS, CDR2 FNYEAQ. The V end lost 5 bases, the J end lost 3 bases, and 14 bases lay between the germline ends. The CDR3, as DNA: TGTGCCAGCAGCCAAACGAATGTCCGCTACGAGCAGTACTTC. Encoded protein: CASSQTNVRYEQYF.

This clonotype was seen more than once but under ten times. This rearrangement joins TRBV27 to TRBJ1-1; tentative D call: TRBD1 (6 bases). CDR1 and CDR2 (germline): MNHEY, SMNVEV (reference sequence). CDR3 length: 14 residues. Trimming shortened V by 4 bases and J by 5 bases, and 14 bases separated the two germline ends. The CDR3 loop reads CASSWGRSGTEAFF. The DNA of the CDR3 is TGTGCCAGCAGTTGGGGGCGATCGGGAACTGAAGCTTTCTTT.

This chain uses TRBV24-1 with TRBJ2-5; 8 bases map to TRBD2. V shed 1 base, J shed 5 bases, and the junction held 5 bases outside the gene matches. There are 15 residues in the CDR3. Germline V gene sequence: CDR1 KGHDR, CDR2 SFDVKD. The DNA of the CDR3 is TGTGCCACCAGTGATTTCGCGGGGGGCAGGGAGACCCAGTACTTC. Its protein product is CATSDFAGGRETQYF.

This clonotype was recorded a few times. DNA for the CDR3: TGTGCCAGCAGCTTAGAATTCTCCTACGAGCAGTACTTC. This encodes CASSLEFSYEQYF. The chain uses TRBV7-2 and TRBJ2-7; no firm D call. The V end was cut by 1 base, the J end by 0 bases, with 4 bases between. The CDR3 has 13 amino acids. The V gene's germline CDR1 is SGHTA and CDR2 FQGNSA.

The chain recombines TRBV27 with TRBJ2-5; a possible D gene is TRBD2 (7 bases). V was trimmed by 7 bases and J by 3 bases, leaving 12 bases between them. This CDR3 comprises 13 residues. CDR1 is MNHEY, CDR2 SMNVEV, per germline (reference sequence). The CDR3 region is CASKTGLEETQYF. The DNA for the CDR3 is TGTGCCAGCAAGACAGGACTAGAAGAGACCCAGTACTTC.

This clonotype was seen only a few times. The chain recombines TRBV6-1 with TRBJ2-7; 8 bases are shared with TRBD1. This CDR3 has 15 residues. Germline CDR1 is MNHNS and CDR2 is SASEGT. J gave up 4 bases and V 6 bases, and 11 bases lay outside the gene matches. As DNA, the CDR3 is TGTGCCAGCAGATATACTGGGACAGGCCCATACGAGCAGTACTTC. Amino acids: CASRYTGTGPYEQYF.

This clonotype turned up a few times. The chain couples TRBV20-1 to TRBJ2-1; D is ambiguous. V was cut by 6 bases and J by 4 bases, with 7 bases left in between. From germline, CDR1 is DFQATT and CDR2 SNEGSKA (reference sequence). The CDR3 runs to 11 residues. As DNA, the CDR3 is TGCAGTGCCCCGAGGTACAATGAGCAGTTCTTC. Translating it yields CSAPRYNEQFF.

J is TRBJ1-6 and V is TRBV7-2; perhaps TRBD1 as D (6 bases). Germline CDR1 is SGHTA and CDR2 is FQGNSA. The CDR3 extends over 14 amino acids. The V and J ends lost 4 bases and 7 bases respectively, with 11 bases between them. The CDR3 coding sequence is TGTGCCAGCAGCTCCGCGACAGGCAATTCACCCCTCCACTTT. Its protein product is CASSSATGNSPLHF.

This clonotype has more than one count but fewer than ten. The J gene is TRBJ2-7, the V gene TRBV7-9; possibly TRBD1 for D (6 bases). Trimming stripped 2 bases from V and 1 base from J, with 9 bases between. Germline V gene lookup returns CDR1 SEHNR and CDR2 FQNEAQ (reference sequence). The CDR3 is 14 amino acids. The CDR3 DNA reads as TGTGCCAGCAGCTTACCCCAGGGGTCCTACGAGCAGTACTTC. Translated: CASSLPQGSYEQYF.